This is a list of T cell receptor beta chains from one sample in a study of blood T cell repertoires in COVID-19. The assay was immunoSEQ multiplex PCR, and TCRdb's table has in-frame clones only and misses some. Of about 370,000 clones in the sample, roughly 90% were seen once. Sequencing was done on a sample of PBMCs or T cells enriched from blood (not recorded which). These TCRs come from a woman between 25 and 40 years old who had recovered from COVID-19. CDR3s include the opening cysteine and the closing phenylalanine or tryptophan. A D gene is named only where the DNA matches it firmly.

V | D | CDR3
TRBV4-3 | - | CASSQEASADTQYF
TRBV19 | - | CASRVSGYSNQPQHF
TRBV28 | - | CASSPRAGSTSPLHF
TRBV5-1 | TRBD1 | CASTTGTGAYNEQFF
TRBV7-3 | TRBD2 | CASSSSGGADTQYF
TRBV27 | TRBD2 | CASSHSLAPSTDTQYF
TRBV28 | - | CASSLSGGPQETQYF
TRBV3-1/TRBV3-2 | TRBD1 | CARVGQSSGNTIYF
TRBV21-1 | - | CASSKKGPGSGTGTNYGYTF
TRBV7-6 | - | CASSPDSSRGYGYTF
TRBV5-4 | - | CASSYLSGGQYTEAFF
TRBV13 | - | CASSFGGKTYEQYF
TRBV6-5 | TRBD1 | CASLEGTAYNYGYTF
TRBV6-5 | - | CASKHGELFF
TRBV30 | - | CAWTETYNEQFF
TRBV14 | - | CASSQVSSYNSPLHF
TRBV19 | - | CASSIGQTNYGYTF
TRBV24-1 | - | CATSGGNQPQHF
TRBV9 | TRBD2 | CASSPRDYPNEQFF
TRBV9 | TRBD2 | CASSFTSGDYNEQFF
TRBV6-5 | TRBD2 | CASSPPSGNTGELFF
TRBV14 | - | CASSQILQDEQYF
TRBV6-5 | - | CASSRGHFTGELFF
TRBV10-1 | - | CASSESVTGRNEQYF
TRBV7-2 | - | CASSLTGGPDSPLHF
TRBV7-2 | - | CASSLVGGSLYGGYTF
TRBV15 | - | CATSSFRDSDTQYF
TRBV5-4 | - | CASSSLRTTLSYEQYF
TRBV3-1/TRBV3-2 | TRBD2 | CASSQGLWTSGGEETQYF
TRBV19 | - | CASSIQGWGEQFF
TRBV13 | - | CASSSGREYGYTF
TRBV28 | - | CASSSLSRGLNTEAFF